The clone carrying this TCR beta chain has a single count. Its target is not known. Approximately 100,000 TCR templates were measured in each sample. TCRdb's table, derived via immunoSEQ multiplex PCR, lists solely in-frame clones and lacks some. The sample shows 90,000 to 150,000 clones, around 93% of them seen only once. V lost 1 base, J lost 5 bases, and 26 bases lay in between. Germline V gives CDR1 LNHNV, CDR2 YYDKDF (reference sequence). The CDR3 is made up of 19 amino acids. The sample comes from a study of siplizumab effects on memory and regulatory T cells. Overall study results and limits: Alloreactive sequences traceable to unstimulated CD4+ memory cells declined significantly under siplizumab. In controls, roughly 25% of mappable alloreactive CD4+ clones were Treg-derived on average, versus about 64% with siplizumab. Unstimulated naive T cells seemed to show more diversity than memory cells did, and they also seemed to be among the major contributors to the alloresponse.

The receptor comes from a human donor in good health. V gene TRBV15 combines with J gene TRBJ1-2; D unresolved. The sample taken for sequencing was non-Treg CD4+ T cells sorted from blood. CDR3 DNA: TGTGCCACCAGCAGAGCCTACATACGAACTTTGATGGGAGAGTATGGCTACACCTTC. Its protein is CATSRAYIRTLMGEYGYTF.